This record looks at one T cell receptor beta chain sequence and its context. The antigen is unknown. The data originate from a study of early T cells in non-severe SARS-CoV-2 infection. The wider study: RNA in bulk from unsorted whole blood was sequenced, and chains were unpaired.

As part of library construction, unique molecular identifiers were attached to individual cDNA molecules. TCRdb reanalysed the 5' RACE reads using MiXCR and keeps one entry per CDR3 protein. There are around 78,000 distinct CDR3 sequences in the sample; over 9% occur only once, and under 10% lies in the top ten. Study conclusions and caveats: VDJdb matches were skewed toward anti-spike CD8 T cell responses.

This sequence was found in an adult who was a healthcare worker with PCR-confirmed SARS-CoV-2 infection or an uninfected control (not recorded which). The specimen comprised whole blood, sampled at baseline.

Written as DNA, the CDR3 is TGTGCCAGCAGCCACCCTCGTGGCCAGGTGTTAGCCAAAAACATTCAGTACTTC. It encodes CASSHPRGQVLAKNIQYF. This chain joins TRBV9 and TRBJ2-4; D remains ambiguous. With 4 bases removed from V and 0 bases from J, the gap between germline ends came to 20 bases. Germline-derived CDR1 and CDR2 are SGDLS and YYNGEE. The CDR3 contains 18 residues.